This T cell receptor (beta chain) stems from a study of cytomegalovirus exposure and HLA in healthy donors (dated by TCRdb to 2016 to 2017). As for the study more broadly: An earlier analysis of a few hundred of the donors reported over 250 Gb of sequence data and 117 million unique TCR beta sequences obtained from about 179 million T cells. In an earlier analysis of more than 550 of the donors, high-throughput TCR beta sequencing was used to judge whether each TCR beta V gene segment behaved as functional or pseudogenic. Genome-wide SNP genotypes for about 55% of the roughly 670 donors were used in a later genetic analysis, which treated that subset as a discovery cohort. In a later analysis, previously published TCR beta repertoires from 500 to 750 donors were re-analyzed and high-resolution HLA genotyping was added so that TCR occurrence patterns could be studied. An early release covering more than 500 HLA-typed donors comprised about 320 gigabases of sequencing data and tens of millions of unique TCR sequences. HLA typing included class I and class II loci at four-digit resolution. The number of typed donors differed by locus: about 629-640 for A, B, C, DRB1 and DQB1; approximately 520 for DQA1; 606 for DPA1; and 400 to 480 for DPB1. The study aimed to test whether cataloging public T cell receptors could reveal signatures of past pathogen exposure. High-throughput TCR immunosequencing, statistical association of individual TCRs with disease status, and machine learning were combined to predict cytomegalovirus infection status. On average, 235,054 unique TCR beta nucleotide sequences were sequenced per donor among 398 genotyped donors of the cohort, with roughly 18% of those sequences being non-productive. The study profiled the T cell repertoires of more than 500 subjects by immunosequencing and related them to cytomegalovirus serostatus. The genetic ancestry cluster associated with self-reported Caucasian donors included 81% of the 398 genotyped donors. Every repertoire in the discovery cohort had been generated on one and the same sequencing platform. Several DR-DQ haplotypes were treated as single units for association and clustering because of strong linkage in the cohort. Rather than using new phenotypic data, the later analysis identified candidate immune exposures from TCR beta sequences and from how often those sequences occurred across donors. Donor age, sex, ethnicity and CMV serostatus were collected together with the repertoire data. Along with the approximately 700-subject first cohort, a separate validation cohort of around 120 different subjects was used. The paper as a whole reports these results and caveats: In a later analysis, TCR association rates were found to vary across HLA loci, with the most associated TCRs seen for DRB1 alleles and the fewest for HLA-C alleles. Because counts were too low, under 20 rarely observed V segments, including chromosome 9 orphons, were left out of the earlier analysis of about 500 of the donors. In a later analysis, some 18,000 TCR beta sequences were associated with specific HLA alleles at a false discovery rate of 0.05. Cytomegalovirus status was reported to be diagnosed by the classifier with high specificity and sensitivity in both the original and validation cohorts. While some public TCRs were present in many individuals, most TCR sequences turned up only very rarely across donors. The study listed 150 to 200 TCR beta chains as associated with cytomegalovirus. Because the 87-base-pair reads could not distinguish some IMGT-functional V segments, including TRBV6-2 and TRBV6-3, those segments were excluded. Correlated functional status among segregating V segments might reflect linkage disequilibrium, but an unknown experimental factor could not be ruled out. In this cohort, only TCR beta chains were sequenced, and detectable features were limited by the absence of alpha or paired-chain data. A cluster of highly shared sequence variants was judged likely to be a technical artifact of the sequencing pipeline. The authors suggested that the approach could potentially be extended to other disease states and immunological phenotypes. Compared with equally common non-associated chains, HLA-associated TCR beta chains in a later analysis were more clonally expanded and had lower generation probabilities. According to a later genetic analysis, donors in an Asian-associated ancestry cluster had fewer N-insertions in productive TCRs than the approximately 630-donor mean. V-gene and J-gene trimming of TCR beta chains was associated with a missense DCLRE1C variant in a later genetic analysis, and the association was replicated in an independent cohort. Roughly uniform sequencing depth across donors was assumed in presence/absence analyses, although this assumption may not hold. Most CMV-associated TCR beta chains appeared to be HLA-restricted in a later analysis, and the HLA associations seemed to be driven largely by CMV exposure. When HLA alleles, especially DR and DQ, strongly co-occurred, TCR associations were difficult to assign to individual alleles. Because some donors lacked HLA typing at each locus, the association tests relied only on the typed subset. CMV serostatus was the only immune exposure information available for the cohort. Three of the identified cytomegalovirus-associated TCR beta chains were confirmed in vitro to be specific for cytomegalovirus antigens. In an earlier analysis of fewer than 750 of the donors, most TCR beta V segments were observed in productive rearrangements about 87% or about 30% of the time, broadly matching IMGT annotations. A further reported finding was that TCR beta sequences accurately predicted the HLA-A and HLA-B alleles for most subjects in the first cohort. According to a later analysis, parvovirus B19, influenza, CMV and Epstein-Barr virus appeared linked to several top co-occurrence clusters.

The receptor library was made with the immunoSEQ multiplex PCR assay. For the multiplex PCR, a mixture combining 60 forward primers for TCR Vbeta segments and 13 reverse primers for TCR Jbeta segments was used. A multiplex PCR assay on genomic DNA amplified the CDR3 region of rearranged TCR beta genes. Amplified TCR beta libraries were sequenced as 87-base-pair reads on the Illumina HiSeq System. The paper's processing steps were these. Across the roughly 700 repertoires, a later analysis counted 80 million or so unique TCR beta chains, around 10 million of which were shared by at least two donors. Raw reads were error-corrected and collapsed into unique sequences with a nearest-neighbor algorithm that merged closely related sequences to remove PCR and sequencing errors. V, D and J gene segments were assigned by aligning CDR3 sequences to IMGT reference sequences. For a sequence to be retained, at least a six-nucleotide match to both a V gene segment and a J gene segment was required. Rearrangements were called productive when the CDR3 lacked stop codons and stayed in frame with V and J; all others were non-productive. CDR3 was defined by IMGT convention, running from the second conserved V-encoded cysteine to the conserved J-encoded phenylalanine. The earlier analysis of 450 to 750 of the donors excluded any sequence lacking an unambiguous match to a single V gene segment. An earlier analysis of about 600 of the donors called V segments functional above 56.7% productive rearrangements and segregating when the between-donor standard deviation exceeded 5%. To diagnose cytomegalovirus status from the catalog of TCR beta chain sequences, a statistical classification framework was built. A later analysis assigned V and J genes by comparing TCR nucleotide sequences with IMGT/GENE-DB human TR gene sequences. In a later analysis, CDR3 sequences and most-parsimonious VDJ recombination scenarios were assigned using the TCRdist pipeline. In a later analysis, every TCR beta chain was defined by the combination of its CDR3 amino acid sequence and its V-gene family, and reads without a unique V-gene family were dropped. In a later analysis, 450 to 600 highly shared, low-generation-probability nucleotide sequences were removed to address suspected cross-contamination and a sequencing artifact. A later analysis calculated a clonal expansion index for each public chain from normalized within-repertoire ranks of inferred template counts. In a later analysis, generation probabilities were computed with a VDJ recombination model fitted to out-of-frame rearrangements, and the resulting probabilities were checked against IGoR. In a later analysis, hypergeometric tests were used to score TCR-TCR, TCR-HLA and TCR-CMV co-occurrence, with a repertoire-size bias correction applied to TCR pairs. A later analysis estimated false discovery rates by permuting HLA or CMV assignments 20 times. A later analysis grouped co-occurring TCRs with DBSCAN, adding TCRdist sequence similarity when clustering within HLA-allele-positive subsets. Repertoires with fewer than 30,000 or more than 120,000 public chains were left out of co-occurrence clustering, as were five repertoires with anomalous nucleotide sharing. TCRdb obtained this table from immuneACCESS and retained in-frame rearrangements with V and J assigned. These tables miss some clones; where compared with another copy, unresolved V genes account for less than half of the shortfall, and the remainder is unexplained. For V, J and clone size, that table is used; D and trimming come from the DNA. The sample table lists about 80,000 clones, around 77% of them with a count of one. 3% to 3.5% of the sample is held by the ten biggest clonotypes.

In total, roughly 670 healthy bone marrow donors made up the cohort. At the time of sampling, every cohort member was nominally healthy, though immune exposures that went unrecorded were likely present. The donor tested CMV seronegative, placing the donor among the 300 to 450 seronegative members of the cohort. A peripheral blood sample was provided by each donor, and peripheral blood mononuclear cells were used for TCR beta sequencing. Genomic DNA extraction from the blood cell samples was performed with the Qiagen DNeasy Blood Extraction Kit. To note about this clone: Its antigen is unknown. No much larger clonotype is one base removed from it; base qualities were not supplied.

CDR1 and CDR2, per the germline V gene, are LGHNT and FRNRAP. V is trimmed back by 5 bases and J by 12 bases, and the junction contains 7 bases that no gene match accounts for. CDR3 length: 14 amino acids, cysteine to phenylalanine. CDR3 DNA only is kept here, 42 bases in frame from base 1. This sequence uses TRBV12-5 and TRBJ2-1; 13 middle bases align to TRBD2. The TCR was taken from a middle-aged man in good health and CMV-seronegative. Specimen: PBMCs. DNA sequence: TGTGCTAGTGGTGGACTAGCGGGGGCTCTGGGGCAGTTCTTC. It is translated as CASGGLAGALGQFF.